The rows below give T cell receptor beta chains drawn from one sample of a study of OX40 agonist ivuxolimab in advanced cancers. Clones were sequenced by immunoSEQ multiplex PCR, and TCRdb holds only the in-frame ones, with some missing. The sample holds about 80,000 clones; 65% to 90% are singletons and the top ten take just under 2%. Source: CD4+ or CD8+ T cells sorted from blood, taken in a trial of the OX40 agonist ivuxolimab. The source of these receptors is an adult with an advanced solid tumor such as melanoma, head and neck, liver or kidney cancer. CDR3s include the opening cysteine and the closing phenylalanine or tryptophan. D genes are given only for firm matches. The size entry is marked missing in some rows and otherwise reads once, few, many or a size class.

clone_size: -
j_call: TRBJ2-7
d_call: TRBD1
v_call: TRBV11-2
cdr3_aa: CASSLRGQGAYEQYF
cdr3_nt: TGTGCCAGCAGCCTCAGGGGACAGGGGGCCTACGAGCAGTACTTC

clone_size: -
j_call: TRBJ2-6
d_call: -
v_call: TRBV5-1
cdr3_aa: CASSWAGGGANVLTF
cdr3_nt: TGCGCCAGCAGCTGGGCCGGCGGGGGGGCCAACGTCCTGACTTTC

clone_size: -
j_call: TRBJ1-6
d_call: -
v_call: TRBV5-1
cdr3_aa: CASSLAGRDNSPLHF
cdr3_nt: TGCGCCAGCAGCTTGGCGGGACGGGACAATTCACCCCTCCACTTT

clone_size: -
j_call: TRBJ2-5
d_call: -
v_call: TRBV29-1
cdr3_aa: CSVQVETQYF
cdr3_nt: TGCAGCGTCCAGGTAGAGACCCAGTACTTC

clone_size: -
j_call: TRBJ2-7
d_call: TRBD1
v_call: TRBV5-4
cdr3_aa: CASSLGGQGSDEQYF
cdr3_nt: TGTGCCAGCAGCTTAGGGGGACAGGGCTCCGACGAGCAGTACTTC

clone_size: few
j_call: TRBJ2-7
d_call: TRBD1
v_call: TRBV6-1
cdr3_aa: CASGQGDEQYF
cdr3_nt: TGTGCCAGCGGACAGGGCGACGAGCAGTACTTC

clone_size: -
j_call: TRBJ1-2
d_call: -
v_call: TRBV29-1
cdr3_aa: CSVRGTPVSLYGYTF
cdr3_nt: TGCAGCGTGCGCGGGACGCCTGTCTCCCTCTATGGCTACACCTTC

clone_size: -
j_call: TRBJ1-1
d_call: TRBD1
v_call: TRBV6-1
cdr3_aa: CASQNRGDTEAFF
cdr3_nt: TGTGCCAGCCAGAACAGGGGGGACACTGAAGCTTTCTTT

clone_size: -
j_call: TRBJ1-6
d_call: -
v_call: TRBV6-5
cdr3_aa: CASSYSWRWGISPLHF
cdr3_nt: TGTGCCAGCAGTTACTCTTGGCGATGGGGCATTTCACCCCTCCACTTT

clone_size: -
j_call: TRBJ1-3
d_call: -
v_call: TRBV7-9
cdr3_aa: CASSLQGYGNTIYF
cdr3_nt: TGTGCCAGCAGCTTACAGGGTTACGGAAACACCATATATTTT

clone_size: -
j_call: TRBJ1-6
d_call: TRBD1
v_call: TRBV2
cdr3_aa: CASTRQGAGSPLHF
cdr3_nt: TGTGCCAGCACCCGACAGGGGGCCGGTTCACCCCTCCACTTT

clone_size: -
j_call: TRBJ2-7
d_call: TRBD1
v_call: TRBV2
cdr3_aa: CASNGQGGSYEQYF
cdr3_nt: TGTGCCAGCAACGGACAGGGGGGATCCTACGAGCAGTACTTC

clone_size: -
j_call: TRBJ2-2
d_call: -
v_call: TRBV1
cdr3_aa: CTSSQAQERGGLGGELFF
cdr3_nt: TGCACCAGCAGCCAAGCTCAGGAGCGGGGGGGCTTAGGTGGGGAGCTGTTTTTT

clone_size: -
j_call: TRBJ1-3
d_call: -
v_call: TRBV6-5
cdr3_aa: CASSYSRRRAGNTIYF
cdr3_nt: TGTGCCAGCAGTTACTCCAGGCGAAGGGCTGGAAACACCATATATTTT

clone_size: -
j_call: TRBJ2-2
d_call: -
v_call: TRBV6-5
cdr3_aa: CASSYSGDTGELFF
cdr3_nt: TGTGCCAGCAGTTACTCGGGAGACACCGGGGAGCTGTTTTTT